The 11 T cell receptor beta chains given below trace back to one sample, sequenced in a study of regulatory T cells in long-lasting Graves disease. For TCR beta, libraries came from iRepertoire HTBI primers and Arm-PCR of CDR3 regions. TCRdb called the multiplex PCR reads again in MiXCR, with one record for every CDR3 protein. The sample includes about 380,000 distinct CDR3 sequences, roughly 16% of them seen just once. Stated time point: newly diagnosed GD, antithyroid drugs for less than 3 months. Isolated PBMC RNA provided the starting material for the TCR library. The material was peripheral blood mononuclear cells (PBMCs), obtained at new diagnosis, from a patient treated with antithyroid drugs. These receptors originate from a female donor with Graves disease.

In this sample, this clonotype turned up many times. This sequence joins TRBV5-6 and TRBJ1-6; the D is unclear. V gave up 6 bases and J gave up 8 bases, with 12 bases separating them. The CDR3 loop spans 13 amino acids. Germline values: CDR1 SGHDT, CDR2 YYEEEE. The CDR3 protein is CASNGQSDSPLHF. The CDR3 nucleotides read TGTGCCAGCAACGGGCAATCCGATTCACCCCTCCACTTT.

This clonotype was seen only once. A far larger clone is off by one base, so a read error is likely. The CDR3 loop is CASRPRGTSGVNEQYF. CDR3 sequence (DNA): TGTGCCAGCAGGCCCCGGGGGACTAGCGGGGTTAATGAGCAGTACTTC. The chain links TRBV2 to TRBJ2-3, with TRBD2 matching over 13 bases. The tail of the sequence fits TRBJ2-7 better, so the J call may be wrong. The V gene's germline CDR1 is SNHLY and CDR2 FYNNEI. The CDR3 covers 16 residues.

This clonotype showed up many times. This chain links TRBV29-1 with TRBJ1-1; D is perhaps TRBD1 (5 bases). CDR1 is SQVTM, CDR2 ANQGSEA, per germline. This CDR3 contains 12 residues. The V gene lost 7 bases and the J gene lost 4 bases, with 13 bases spanning the gap. Here the CDR3 DNA reads TGCAGCGCACGCAGGGACTCCACTGAAGCTTTCTTT. It yields the protein CSARRDSTEAFF.

The chain recombines TRBV2 with TRBJ2-1; D uncertain. Trimming removed 5 bases from V and 9 bases from J, with 8 bases in between. Germline V gene sequence: CDR1 SNHLY, CDR2 FYNNEI. This CDR3 region has 11 residues. CDR3 coding DNA: TGTGCCAGCAGTTATGAAGTTGAGCAGTTCTTC. Protein product: CASSYEVEQFF.

This clonotype has at least ten counts. The chain employs TRBV7-2 and TRBJ1-1; D is undetermined. The germline CDR1 and CDR2 sequences are SGHTA and FQGNSA. Between the trimmed V and J ends, which lost 1 base and 2 bases, there was a span of 5 bases. This CDR3 is built from 13 residues. The CDR3 DNA follows: TGTGCCAGCAGCTTAGAGATTAACACTGAAGCTTTCTTT. Translation gives CASSLEINTEAFF. The full variable domain, completed using reference TRBV7-2 and TRBJ1-1, is GAGVSQSPSNKVTEKGKDVELRCDPISGHTALYWYRQSLGQGLEFLIYFQGNSAPDKSGLPSDRFSAERTGGSVSTLTIQRTQQEDSAVYLCASSLEINTEAFFGQGTRLTVV.

The CDR3 DNA reads as TGCAGTGCTGACACCTACAATGAGCAGTTCTTC. Residues: CSADTYNEQFF. The chain couples TRBV20-1 to TRBJ2-1; D ambiguous. The CDR3 is 11 amino acids. Germline V lookup: CDR1 DFQATT, CDR2 SNEGSKA (reference sequence). Trimming shortened V by 5 bases and J by 2 bases, and 4 bases separated the two germline ends.

This clonotype was recorded at least ten times. The V gene is TRBV12-3 or TRBV12-4, the J gene TRBJ2-5; D is unclear. The V gene lost 3 bases and the J gene lost 2 bases, with 7 bases spanning the gap. The CDR3 is 13 amino acids. The CDR3 DNA reads TGTGCCAGCAGTTTCAGAGTACAAGAGACCCAGTACTTC. This sequence encodes CASSFRVQETQYF.

This clonotype has a count of ten or more. The chain carries TRBV6-1 and TRBJ2-7; maybe TRBD1 (5 bases). Germline V gene data show CDR1 as MNHNS and CDR2 as SASEGT. The CDR3 totals 12 residues. Trimming cost V 7 bases and J 6 bases, with 13 bases left between them. Here the CDR3 DNA reads TGTGCCAGCACCCACCTGGGGCTCGAGCAGTACTTC. Protein sequence: CASTHLGLEQYF.

This clonotype was seen at least ten times. This rearrangement joins TRBV28 to TRBJ2-7; TRBD1 matches at 8 bases. Germline CDR1 reads MDHEN; CDR2 reads SYDVKM. This CDR3 spans 14 amino acids. J lost 4 bases, V lost 3 bases, and 5 bases had no gene match. The CDR3, as DNA: TGTGCCAGCAGTTTGGGACAGGACCCTTACGAGCAGTACTTC. It yields the protein CASSLGQDPYEQYF.

The rearrangement joins TRBV9 to TRBJ1-1; 7 nucleotides align to TRBD1. Germline CDR1 and CDR2: SGDLS and YYNGEE. V shed 3 bases and J 0 bases; nucleotides not matched to a gene: 5. CDR3 size: 15 residues. The CDR3 bases are TGTGCCAGCAGCGGGACAGGTGGGGTGAACACTGAAGCTTTCTTT. This translates into CASSGTGGVNTEAFF. The whole variable domain, remainder taken from reference TRBV9 and TRBJ1-1, is DSGVTQTPKHLITATGQRVTLRCSPRSGDLSVYWYQQSLDQGLQFLIQYYNGEERAKGNILERFSAQQFPDLHSELNLSSLELGDSALYFCASSGTGGVNTEAFFGQGTRLTVV.

The rearrangement uses TRBV19 and TRBJ1-2; D not certain. Germline CDR1 and CDR2: LNHDA and SQIVND (reference sequence). The CDR3 runs 12 residues. With 3 bases removed from V and 6 bases from J, the gap between germline ends came to 8 bases. CDR3 in DNA: TGTGCCAGTAGTATCTGGGGAGATGGCTACACCTTC. Amino acid sequence: CASSIWGDGYTF.